The TCR beta chain under discussion was sequenced for a study of T cell repertoires in cytomegalovirus infection. The overall study: Public TCR beta signatures provided an indication of both CMV infection and a matching HLA type.

The study, taken as a whole, reports: Based on cumulative public TCR beta family frequency, carriers of CMV plus the relevant HLA were identified. Ex vivo responses were dominated by HLA-C-restricted CMV-specific TCR beta clonotypes.

The CDR3 sequence is 12 residues long. Germline V gene sequence: CDR1 MNHEY, CDR2 SVGAGI. On this clonotype: Its specificity is not known. A read error may account for a junction end that differs from germline.

Each CDR3 protein is one row after TCRdb ran MiXCR on the reads. This sample carries 150,000 to 200,000 distinct CDR3 sequences, about 28% of them seen once, and the ten largest clones take approximately 31%. This receptor was obtained from a human donor in good health (CMV status not recorded). Some clones in this sample may be carry-over from other donors' samples. The sequenced material came from PBMCs. The chain is built from TRBV6-5 and TRBJ2-1; TRBD2 matches 10 bases. CDR3 DNA: TGTGCCAGCAGTCAGTCTAGCGGGGGTTTCCTCTTC. As protein: CASSQSSGGFLF.